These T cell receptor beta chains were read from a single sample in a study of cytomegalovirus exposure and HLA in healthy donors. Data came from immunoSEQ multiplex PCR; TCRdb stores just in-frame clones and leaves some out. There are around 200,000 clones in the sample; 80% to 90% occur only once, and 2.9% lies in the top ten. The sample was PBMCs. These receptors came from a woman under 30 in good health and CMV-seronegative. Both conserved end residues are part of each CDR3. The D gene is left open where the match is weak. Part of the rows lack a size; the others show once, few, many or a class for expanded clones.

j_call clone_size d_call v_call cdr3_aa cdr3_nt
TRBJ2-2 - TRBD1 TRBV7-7 CASSPQGTGELFF TGTGCTAGCAGCCCACAGGGGACCGGGGAGCTGTTTTTT
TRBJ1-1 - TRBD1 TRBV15 CATNKVGQGGTEAFF TGTGCCACCAACAAAGTTGGACAGGGGGGCACTGAAGCTTTCTTT
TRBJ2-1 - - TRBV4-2 CASSQFSGERAYNEQFF TGTGCCAGCAGCCAATTTTCGGGGGAAAGGGCCTACAATGAGCAGTTCTTC
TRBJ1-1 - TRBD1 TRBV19 CASSRGIQGITEAFF TGTGCCAGTAGTAGAGGGATACAGGGGATCACTGAAGCTTTCTTT
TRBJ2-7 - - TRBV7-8 CASSFNGDSYEQYF TGTGCCAGCAGCTTTAACGGGGACTCCTACGAGCAGTACTTC
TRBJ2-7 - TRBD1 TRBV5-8 CASSLAYRGRSEQYF TGTGCCAGCAGCTTGGCTTACAGGGGGCGCTCCGAGCAGTACTTC
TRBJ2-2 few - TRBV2 CASSGVGGTGELFF TGTGCCAGCAGTGGGGTCGGCGGCACCGGGGAGCTGTTTTTT
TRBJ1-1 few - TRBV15 CATSRVQENTEAFF TGTGCCACCAGCAGGGTACAGGAGAACACTGAAGCTTTCTTT
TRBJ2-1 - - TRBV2 CASSEEGVNEQFF TGTGCCAGCAGTGAAGAAGGGGTGAATGAGCAGTTCTTC
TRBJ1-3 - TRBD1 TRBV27 CASSPRDRISSGNTIYF TGTGCCAGCAGTCCCAGGGACAGAATTTCCTCTGGAAACACCATATATTTT
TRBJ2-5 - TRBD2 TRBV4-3 CASSQGLAGVDQETQYF TGCGCCAGCAGCCAGGGACTAGCGGGAGTGGACCAAGAGACCCAGTACTTC
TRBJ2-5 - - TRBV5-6 CASSLAGRGETQYF TGTGCCAGCAGCTTGGCCGGCAGGGGAGAGACCCAGTACTTC
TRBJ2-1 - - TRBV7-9 CASSSLAKNEQFF TGTGCCAGCAGCTCCTTAGCGAAGAATGAGCAGTTCTTC
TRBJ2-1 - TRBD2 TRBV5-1 CASSLELAGVNEQFF TGCGCCAGCAGCTTGGAACTAGCGGGAGTAAATGAGCAGTTCTTC
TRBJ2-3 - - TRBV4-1 CASSQEPGSTDTQYF TGCGCCAGCAGCCAAGAACCGGGAAGCACAGATACGCAGTATTTT
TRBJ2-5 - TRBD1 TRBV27 CASSLSGQGAETQYF TGTGCCAGCAGTTTATCTGGGCAGGGGGCAGAGACCCAGTACTTC
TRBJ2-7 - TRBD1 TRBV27 CASSFTGQEIPYEQYF TGTGCCAGCAGTTTTACGGGACAGGAGATTCCCTACGAGCAGTACTTC
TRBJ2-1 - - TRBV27 CASSSEISYNEQFF TGTGCCAGCAGTTCCGAGATCTCCTACAATGAGCAGTTCTTC